This T cell receptor beta chain was sequenced during a study of blood T cell repertoires in COVID-19. On the study more broadly: Both acute and convalescent COVID-19 samples were obtained from the United States, Italy and Spain. Sample material is recorded as cDNA or gDNA derived from T cells, B-cell-depleted T cells, or PBMCs.

Trimming cost V 5 bases and J 3 bases; bases outside gene matches: 11. The CDR3 totals 17 residues. Germline lookup yields CDR1 LNHDA and CDR2 SQIVND (reference sequence). In the authors' workflow: Reference gene primer amplification in the assay estimated nucleated cell counts. Produced via immunoSEQ multiplex PCR; TCRdb's table is partial and in-frame only. Clone size and V and J calls were adopted from that table, with D and trimming inferred from the DNA. The sample holds tens of thousands of clones, roughly 87% seen once. This sequence originates from a man aged 45-65 years with active or convalescent COVID-19. V gene TRBV19 combines with J gene TRBJ2-7; 12 bases map to TRBD2. The source material was peripheral blood. CDR3 DNA: TGTGCCAGTAGTTATGGACTAGCGGGATCCCTTCTCTACGAGCAGTACTTC. Translated: CASSYGLAGSLLYEQYF.